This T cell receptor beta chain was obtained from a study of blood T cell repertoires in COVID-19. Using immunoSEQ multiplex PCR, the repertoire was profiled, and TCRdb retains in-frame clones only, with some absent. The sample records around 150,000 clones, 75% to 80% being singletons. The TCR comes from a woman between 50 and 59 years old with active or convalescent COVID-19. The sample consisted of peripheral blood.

CDR3 sequence (DNA): TGTGCCAGCAGCTTGACAGGGCGGGGAGCTGAAGCTTTCTTT. It encodes CASSLTGRGAEAFF. This rearrangement joins TRBV7-9 to TRBJ1-1; 7 positions match TRBD1. Germline-derived CDR1 and CDR2 are SEHNR and FQNEAQ (reference sequence). With V trimmed by 3 bases and J by 6 bases, 7 bases remained unmatched. The CDR3 runs to 14 residues.